This passage covers 5 T cell receptor beta chains from one sample sequenced in a study of blood T cell repertoires in COVID-19 (dated by TCRdb to the early 2020s). The library was built by means of the immunoSEQ multiplex PCR assay. TCRdb limited this immuneACCESS table to in-frame rearrangements with V and J called. A share of clones is missing; checked studies link under half to unresolved V genes, and the rest is unexplained. The sample profile shows roughly 250,000 clones; more than 85% of them were found once. The ten most abundant clones make up about 1.5% of the sample. Sequenced input: PBMCs or T cells enriched from blood (not recorded which). These receptors came from a woman aged 50 to 60 who had recovered from COVID-19.

This clone was detected only a few times. The chain employs TRBV5-6 and TRBJ1-5, with 7 bases lining up with TRBD1. From germline, CDR1 is SGHDT and CDR2 YYEEEE. The CDR3 contains 15 residues. V gave up 3 bases and J gave up 3 bases; unmatched junction bases: 6. The CDR3: CASSWGQQSNQPQHF. The CDR3 region has the DNA TGTGCCAGCAGCTGGGGACAGCAATCCAATCAGCCCCAGCATTTT.

The chain carries TRBV4-1 and TRBJ2-7; the D gene is possibly TRBD2 (5 bases). The CDR3 contains 15 residues. Germline loops: CDR1 MGHRA, CDR2 YSYEKL. Trimming took off 1 base at V and 3 bases at J, with 13 bases between the two ends. DNA of the CDR3: TGCGCCAGCAGCCAAGGGAAGGGAGTCGGCTACGAGCAGTACTTC. Amino acids: CASSQGKGVGYEQYF.

This chain uses TRBV3-1 (or the pseudogene TRBV3-2) with TRBJ1-1, with a possible D match to TRBD1 (5 bases). The CDR3 consists of 13 residues. The ends were cut back, 1 base at V and 11 bases at J, with 14 bases in the middle. Germline V gene sequence: CDR1 LGHDT, CDR2 YNNKEL (reference sequence). CDR3 in amino acids: CASSQGVSRVAFF. The CDR3 nucleotides read TGTGCCAGCAGCCAAGGGGTTAGCAGGGTGGCTTTCTTT.

The rearrangement joins TRBV6-2 or TRBV6-3 to TRBJ1-1; 9 bases are a match to TRBD1. CDR1 is MNHEY and CDR2 is SVGEGT in the germline V gene. CDR3 size: 13 residues. V gave up 5 bases and J gave up 4 bases; unmatched junction bases: 2. In DNA, the CDR3 is TGTGCCAGCAGTACAGGGGGCGGCACTGAAGCTTTCTTT. It codes for CASSTGGGTEAFF.

This rearrangement joins TRBV9 to TRBJ1-6; no reliable D call. Germline loops: CDR1 SGDLS, CDR2 YYNGEE. V gave up 0 bases and J gave up 7 bases, with 11 bases separating them. This CDR3 has 15 residues. The CDR3 nucleotides read TGTGCCAGCAGCGTAGATCCCCAGGCCAATTCACCCCTCCACTTT. Its protein product is CASSVDPQANSPLHF.